The T cell receptor beta chain under discussion was sequenced for a study of blood T cell repertoires in COVID-19. Authors' analysis steps: Reference gene primer amplification yielded estimated nucleated cell counts. Sequencing was performed with immunoSEQ multiplex PCR; in TCRdb, only in-frame clones are kept and a portion is missing. V, J and clone size are those of that table, while D and trimming were read from the DNA. The data contain 200,000 to 250,000 clones, approximately 89% of them singletons. The V and J ends lost 5 bases and 8 bases respectively, with 14 bases between them. Germline V gene data show CDR1 as SGHRS and CDR2 as YFSETQ. This CDR3 contains 13 residues.

This clonotype was obtained from a middle-aged woman with acute or convalescent COVID-19. The sequencing sample was made of peripheral blood. This chain uses TRBV5-1 with TRBJ1-3; D is undetermined. The DNA of the CDR3 is TGCGCCAGCAGTCCTAGGACGGGAGACACCATATATTTT. This codes for CASSPRTGDTIYF.